These 30 T cell receptor beta chains originate from one sample sequenced in a study of blood T cell repertoires in COVID-19. Measured with immunoSEQ multiplex PCR; TCRdb has only the in-frame clones, and not every one. The table includes 95,000 to 110,000 clones, around 82% detected once. The sequenced sample was peripheral blood. The receptors stem from a man between 60 and 75 years old with acute or convalescent COVID-19.

V usage is TRBV3-1 (or the pseudogene TRBV3-2) and J usage is TRBJ2-2; D may be TRBD1 (6 bases). V dropped 1 base and J dropped 7 bases, with 10 bases sitting between them. This CDR3 has 14 residues. Germline CDR1 reads LGHDT; CDR2 reads YNNKEL (reference sequence). The CDR3 nucleotides are TGTGCCAGCAGCCAAGGCCCAGGGGTCGGGGAGCTGTTTTTT. Encoded protein: CASSQGPGVGELFF.

V gene TRBV11-2 combines with J gene TRBJ1-1, with 8 bases lining up with TRBD1. After removal of 5 bases from V and 4 bases from J, the junction contained 6 bases not matched to a gene. Germline V gives CDR1 SGHAT, CDR2 FQNNGV. There are 14 residues in the CDR3. CDR3 sequence reads: CASSTRQGITEAFF. The CDR3 region has the DNA TGTGCCAGCAGCACCAGACAGGGGATCACTGAAGCTTTCTTT.

The rearrangement links TRBV27 to TRBJ2-3, with D perhaps TRBD1 (8 bases). This CDR3 is 15 amino acids long. Trimming shortened V by 3 bases and J by 4 bases, and 14 bases separated the two germline ends. Per germline, CDR1 MNHEY and CDR2 SMNVEV (reference sequence). The DNA of the CDR3 is TGTGCCAGCAGTTTCAACAGGGGGGGAGCAGATACGCAGTATTTT. Its translation is CASSFNRGGADTQYF.

This clone occurred a few times. The chain employs TRBV29-1 and TRBJ2-3, with D possibly being TRBD2 (6 bases). Germline V gives CDR1 SQVTM, CDR2 ANQGSEA. V lost 5 bases and J 0 bases, leaving 18 bases between the germline ends. The CDR3 covers 16 residues. The CDR3 DNA reads TGCAGCGTTCCCTCTCGTAGCGGTTCTAGCACAGATACGCAGTATTTT. It translates to CSVPSRSGSSTDTQYF.

The CDR3 is CASREGTSSGNTIYF. CDR3 DNA: TGTGCCAGCAGGGAGGGTACCAGCTCTGGAAACACCATATATTTT. The chain joins TRBV7-9 to TRBJ1-3; D gene unclear. CDR3 length: 15 residues. Germline lookup yields CDR1 SEHNR and CDR2 FQNEAQ (reference sequence). Trimming pared 6 bases from V and 0 bases from J, leaving 12 bases between.

This clone turned up a few times. The chain has TRBV11-2 and TRBJ2-2; the match to TRBD2 covers 13 bases. This CDR3 is 17 amino acids long. J was trimmed by 6 bases and V by 1 base; bases with no gene match: 5. Germline CDR1 SGHAT, CDR2 FQNNGV. This CDR3 reads CASSLGLAGGGAGELFF. The DNA for the CDR3 is TGTGCCAGCAGCTTAGGACTAGCGGGGGGTGGCGCCGGGGAGCTGTTTTTT.

In this sample, this clone turned up once. V usage is TRBV18 and J usage is TRBJ1-5; 11 bases are a match to TRBD1. This CDR3 is built from 16 residues. Germline CDR1 and CDR2: KGHSH and LQKENI. The ends lost 4 bases at V and 3 bases at J; junction bases unmatched: 5. CDR3 bases: TGTGCCAGCTCACAAGGACAGGGGGCTCTCAATCAGCCCCAGCATTTT. This sequence encodes CASSQGQGALNQPQHF.

The rearrangement links TRBV7-6 to TRBJ2-1, with 9 bases matching TRBD1. The J segment lost 6 bases and the V segment lost 5 bases, leaving 11 bases of the junction unmatched. Germline CDR1 reads SGHVS; CDR2 reads FNYEAQ. This CDR3 has 16 amino acids. CDR3 region: CASSGQTGGLVNEQFF. Written as DNA, the CDR3 is TGTGCCAGCAGCGGACAGACAGGGGGGTTAGTCAATGAGCAGTTCTTC.

CDR3 sequence: CASSSFRTAETQYF. CDR3 sequence (DNA): TGCGCCAGCAGCTCCTTCCGGACTGCGGAGACCCAGTACTTC. The chain employs TRBV5-1 and TRBJ2-5; D may be TRBD2 (5 bases). The CDR3 has 14 amino acids. Between the trimmed V and J ends, which lost 3 bases and 5 bases, there was a span of 14 bases. Germline V gene lookup returns CDR1 SGHRS and CDR2 YFSETQ.

The rearrangement joins TRBV18 to TRBJ2-3; 7 positions match TRBD2. The CDR3 runs to 15 residues. Trimming at V came to 0 bases and at J to 2 bases, leaving 2 bases not matched to a gene. Per the germline V gene, CDR1 is KGHSH and CDR2 is LQKENI. The CDR3: CASSPPGGNTDTQYF. The CDR3 bases are TGTGCCAGCTCACCACCGGGGGGGAACACAGATACGCAGTATTTT.

This clone was seen once. The chain uses TRBV7-9 and TRBJ2-1; 16 nucleotides agree with TRBD2. The CDR3 is made up of 14 amino acids. V shed 5 bases and J 9 bases; nucleotides not matched to a gene: 1. Germline V gene data show CDR1 as SEHNR and CDR2 as FQNEAQ (reference sequence). The DNA of the CDR3 is TGTGCCAGCAGCGGGACTAGCGGGAGGGTTGAGCAGTTCTTC. Encoded protein: CASSGTSGRVEQFF.

V usage is TRBV27 and J usage is TRBJ2-2, with a weak D call TRBD2 (5 bases). Germline CDR1 reads MNHEY; CDR2 reads SMNVEV (reference sequence). Trimming removed 5 bases at V and 2 bases at J, with 12 bases between. The CDR3 is 15 amino acids. The CDR3 loop reads CASSPNGRNTGELFF. DNA of the CDR3: TGTGCCAGCAGTCCAAATGGGAGAAACACCGGGGAGCTGTTTTTT.

The rearrangement links TRBV2 to TRBJ1-5; D remains ambiguous. Trimming pared 6 bases from V and 2 bases from J, leaving 8 bases between. This CDR3 contains 13 residues. CDR1 and CDR2 from the germline V gene are SNHLY and FYNNEI. The CDR3 sequence: CASRFQGNQPQHF. The CDR3, as DNA: TGTGCCAGCAGATTCCAGGGCAATCAGCCCCAGCATTTT.

The V and J genes are TRBV27 and TRBJ1-5; 7 bases are a match to TRBD1. CDR1 is MNHEY and CDR2 is SMNVEV in the germline V gene (reference sequence). V was pared by 2 bases and J by 2 bases, with 3 bases of the junction left unmatched. There are 15 residues in the CDR3. The CDR3 sequence is CASSLGTVGNQPQHF. The CDR3 bases are TGTGCCAGCAGTTTAGGGACAGTGGGCAATCAGCCCCAGCATTTT.

The CDR3 nucleotides are TGTGCCACCAGCGGTGGACATGCCTCTGGAAACACCATATATTTT. Translated: CATSGGHASGNTIYF. The V and J genes are TRBV15 and TRBJ1-3; perhaps TRBD1 as D (5 bases). This CDR3 region has 15 residues. The germline V gene has CDR1 LNHNV and CDR2 YYDKDF (reference sequence). V was cut by 5 bases and J by 0 bases, with 11 bases left in between.

The V gene is TRBV7-3, the J gene TRBJ2-6; no definite D call. V was shortened by 5 bases and J by 0 bases, with 17 bases between the two germline ends. Germline V lookup: CDR1 SGHTA, CDR2 FQGTGA. The length of the CDR3 is 18 residues. In nucleotides, the CDR3 is TGTGCCAGCAGCGACTCCCTTGGCCCTAACTCTGGGGCCAACGTCCTGACTTTC. This gives the protein CASSDSLGPNSGANVLTF.

The chain carries TRBV5-1 and TRBJ2-7; tentatively, D is TRBD2 (5 bases). The germline gives CDR1 SGHRS, CDR2 YFSETQ. Trimming pared 0 bases from V and 4 bases from J, leaving 11 bases between. This CDR3 contains 14 residues. The CDR3 loop reads CASSLGAAVYEQYF. The CDR3 region has the DNA TGCGCCAGCAGCTTGGGAGCGGCAGTGTACGAGCAGTACTTC.

The chain couples TRBV3-1 (or the pseudogene TRBV3-2) to TRBJ2-1; D may be TRBD1 (6 bases). Trimming cost V 4 bases and J 6 bases, with 19 bases left between them. The CDR3 totals 16 residues. The germline CDR1 and CDR2 sequences are LGHDT and YNNKEL (reference sequence). CDR3 loop: CASSLRTGTRSNEQFF. Here the CDR3 DNA reads TGTGCCAGCAGCCTAAGAACCGGGACAAGATCCAATGAGCAGTTCTTC.

This clone has just one count. The chain employs TRBV7-2 and TRBJ2-5; TRBD2 aligns across 8 bases. The CDR3 consists of 16 residues. V lost 0 bases, J lost 2 bases, and 5 bases stayed unmatched. CDR1 is SGHTA and CDR2 is FQGNSA in the germline V gene. CDR3 DNA sequence: TGTGCCAGCAGCTTAGCACTTACTAGCGGACAAGAGACCCAGTACTTC. Its protein is CASSLALTSGQETQYF.

This chain connects TRBV27 to TRBJ1-2; D might be TRBD1 (6 bases). The V gene lost 5 bases and the J gene lost 5 bases, with 18 bases spanning the gap. This CDR3 comprises 15 residues. In germline, CDR1 is MNHEY, CDR2 SMNVEV (reference sequence). This CDR3 reads CASSPQIGGGYGYTF. The DNA of the CDR3 is TGTGCCAGCAGTCCCCAAATTGGGGGCGGGTATGGCTACACCTTC.

This clone is a singleton in its sample. The chain couples TRBV15 to TRBJ2-3, with TRBD2 matching 12 bases. V was pared by 5 bases and J by 3 bases, with 6 bases of the junction left unmatched. Germline V CDR1 and CDR2: LNHNV, YYDKDF (reference sequence). The CDR3 length is 16 residues. The chain's CDR3 is CATSLRLAGVTDTQYF. The CDR3 nucleotides are TGTGCCACCAGCTTGCGACTAGCGGGGGTGACAGATACGCAGTATTTT.

The chain is built from TRBV30 and TRBJ2-5, with 10 bases that match TRBD1. Germline CDR1 is GTSNPN and CDR2 is SVGIG (reference sequence). The CDR3 extends over 16 amino acids. With V trimmed by 0 bases and J by 3 bases, 7 bases remained unmatched. Here the CDR3 reads CAWSVLSGTGEETQYF. In DNA form, the CDR3 reads TGTGCCTGGAGTGTACTCTCCGGGACAGGGGAAGAGACCCAGTACTTC.

This rearrangement joins TRBV3-1 (or the pseudogene TRBV3-2) to TRBJ1-2, with D perhaps matching TRBD1 (5 bases). The CDR3 covers 14 residues. Germline CDR1 reads LGHDT; CDR2 reads YNNKEL (reference sequence). Trimming left V 5 bases short and J 2 bases short, with 12 bases between. The CDR3 nucleotides are TGTGCCAGCAGCGCCGGGGGAGGGAACTATGGCTACACCTTC. This encodes CASSAGGGNYGYTF.

The CDR3 sequence is CASKDINEKLFF. CDR3 sequence (DNA): TGTGCCAGCAAGGACATTAATGAAAAACTGTTTTTT. The chain has TRBV28 and TRBJ1-4; D might be TRBD1 (5 bases). Trimming took off 7 bases at V and 4 bases at J, with 7 bases between the two ends. The CDR3 spans 12 residues. Germline assignment: CDR1 MDHEN and CDR2 SYDVKM.

The rearrangement links TRBV7-8 to TRBJ2-3; no clear D gene. V lost 5 bases, J lost 4 bases, and 25 bases lay in between. The germline V gene has CDR1 SGHVS and CDR2 FQNEAQ. The CDR3 has 18 amino acids. The CDR3 DNA sequence: TGTGCCAGCAGCCCTAGGAGTAGTCTCTTAAGTAGAGCAGATACGCAGTATTTT. Amino acids: CASSPRSSLLSRADTQYF.

The chain recombines TRBV7-2 with TRBJ1-5; possibly TRBD1 for D (6 bases). This CDR3 region has 15 residues. CDR1 is SGHTA and CDR2 is FQGNSA in the germline V gene. V was shortened by 1 base and J by 7 bases, with 14 bases between the two germline ends. The CDR3 DNA reads TGTGCCAGCAGCTTAGGGGGTACAGGGAGCCAGCCCCAGCATTTT. It translates to CASSLGGTGSQPQHF.

CDR3 amino acids: CASSVEGDMRAEAFF. The CDR3 DNA reads as TGTGCCAGCAGCGTAGAGGGGGACATGAGGGCTGAAGCTTTCTTT. The rearrangement links TRBV9 to TRBJ1-1; D is possibly TRBD1 (6 bases). Germline CDR1 is SGDLS and CDR2 is YYNGEE. The V and J ends lost 0 bases and 6 bases respectively, with 15 bases between them. This CDR3 has 15 amino acids.

The V and J genes are TRBV3-1 (or the pseudogene TRBV3-2) and TRBJ1-4; D not certain. Per the germline V gene, CDR1 is LGHDT and CDR2 is YNNKEL (reference sequence). Trimming pared 2 bases from V and 8 bases from J, leaving 18 bases between. The CDR3 loop spans 16 amino acids. CDR3 sequence (DNA): TGTGCCAGCAGCCAATGGAAGGCAGGAGGAAACGAAAAACTGTTTTTT. This translates into CASSQWKAGGNEKLFF.

In this sample, this clone turned up a few times. This chain joins TRBV4-3 and TRBJ1-2; D might be TRBD1 (5 bases). V gave up 0 bases and J gave up 4 bases, with 9 bases separating them. Germline V lookup: CDR1 LGHNA, CDR2 YSLEER. This CDR3 has 14 amino acids. The CDR3 nucleotides read TGCGCCAGCAGCCAAGACCGGGGGTCCTATGGCTACACCTTC. This gives the protein CASSQDRGSYGYTF.

CDR3 nucleotide sequence: TGTGCCAGCAGCCAAGTCTCTGAAGCTTTCTTT. It encodes CASSQVSEAFF. The J gene is TRBJ1-1, the V gene TRBV3-1 (or the pseudogene TRBV3-2); no clear D gene. The germline V gene encodes CDR1 LGHDT and CDR2 YNNKEL (reference sequence). The CDR3 is made up of 11 amino acids. V dropped 1 base and J dropped 6 bases, with 3 bases sitting between them.